This TCR beta chain is from a study of regulatory T cells in long-lasting Graves disease. To make TCR beta libraries, researchers used iRepertoire HTBI primers and Arm-PCR of CDR3 regions. A single record per CDR3 protein comes from TCRdb applying MiXCR to the multiplex PCR reads. The sample lists about 440,000 distinct CDR3 sequences, around 14% occurring once. Regarding time point: newly diagnosed GD, antithyroid drugs for less than 3 months. PBMC-extracted RNA yielded the TCR library. Patients with Graves' disease were diagnosed by American Thyroid Association guidelines. These data also featured in a second study, about T cells in Graves' hyperthyroidism and ophthalmopathy. From that second work: Researchers found most expanded thyroid clonotypes above 0.001 in blood as well.

This sequence originates from a woman aged 25 to 39 with Graves disease. The sequencing used peripheral blood mononuclear cells (PBMCs), collected at new diagnosis, from a patient treated with antithyroid drugs.

The CDR3, as DNA: TGTGCCTGGATGACGCGGGAGGACACTGAAGCTTTCTTT. Translated, it gives CAWMTREDTEAFF. The chain uses TRBV19 and TRBJ1-1; no firm D call. Trimming left V 11 bases short and J 3 bases short, with 16 bases between. This CDR3 spans 13 amino acids. Per germline, CDR1 LNHDA and CDR2 SQIVND (reference sequence).